This record looks at one TCR beta chain sequence and its context. Its specificity is unknown. These data originate in a study of vaccination effects on CD4 cells after COVID-19. Study results and limitations: Common cold coronavirus cross-reactivity was shown by only 1 of 255 vaccine-induced clones in healthy vaccinees.

Assay: immunoSEQ multiplex PCR; the TCRdb copy retains only in-frame clones and omits some. The sample lists roughly 59,000 clones, just under 80% seen once, with roughly 2% in the top ten. Unmatched junction bases numbered 4, after V lost 2 bases and J lost 0 bases. CDR3 length: 15 amino acids. Germline V lookup: CDR1 SGHTS, CDR2 YDEGEE. Sequencing was preceded by expansion of antigen-specific CD4+ T cells with viral peptide pools in the ViraFEST assay. Researchers isolated CD4+ T cells once approximately eleven days of culture had elapsed. Each participant was given two doses of one vaccine (BNT162b2 or mRNA-1273). Half-medium changes using IL-2 medium occurred on days 3 and 7.

Sequencing was performed on CD4+ T cells from PBMCs cultured with HCoV-OC43 spike peptides, taken after COVID-19 vaccination. Specified subset: HCoV-OC43 spike overlapping peptide pool stimulation. V gene TRBV5-8 combines with J gene TRBJ2-7, with 8 positions matching TRBD1. The TCR was taken from a human donor who received a COVID-19 vaccine. The CDR3 DNA sequence: TGTGCCAGCAGCTTTAACGGACAGGGCTCCTACGAGCAGTACGTC. Residues: CASSFNGQGSYEQYV.